This T cell receptor beta chain is from a study of blood T cell repertoires in COVID-19. Study in general: Both acute and convalescent COVID-19 samples were obtained from the United States, Italy and Spain.

The method was immunoSEQ multiplex PCR; TCRdb's version includes in-frame clones alone and lacks a portion of them. The data show about 300,000 clones, with around 92% seen just once and 1.5% to 2% held by the top ten. Per germline, CDR1 KGHSH and CDR2 LQKENI. Trimming removed 2 bases from V and 0 bases from J; junction bases left unmatched: 8. The CDR3 extends over 19 amino acids. The sequencing input was peripheral blood. This TCR came from a woman between 25 and 40 years old with COVID-19, enrolled during active disease. The chain carries TRBV18 and TRBJ2-3, with TRBD2 matching over 13 bases. The CDR3 reads CASSPRLAGGSKSTDTQYF. In nucleotides, the CDR3 is TGTGCCAGCTCACCAAGACTAGCGGGGGGCTCGAAAAGCACAGATACGCAGTATTTT.